A selection of T cell receptor beta chains follows, all from one sample in a study of blood T cell repertoires in COVID-19. This table comes from immunoSEQ multiplex PCR, and its TCRdb copy is limited to in-frame clones, with some not included. The sample lists roughly 63,000 clones, approximately 90% occurring once. The sample was peripheral blood. The source of these receptors is a man in his sixties with acute or convalescent COVID-19. CDR3s include the opening cysteine and the closing phenylalanine or tryptophan. The order of the fields is clone size, V gene, J gene, D gene, CDR3 protein, CDR3 DNA. A D gene is named only where the DNA matches it firmly. Part of the rows lack a size; the others show once, few, many or a class for expanded clones.

.	TRBV11-3	TRBJ2-7	.	CASSRGGSLSYEQYF	TGTGCCAGCAGCAGGGGGGGTTCACTTTCCTACGAGCAGTACTTC
.	TRBV6-5	TRBJ1-6	TRBD1	CASSLDREIPPLHF	TGTGCCAGCAGTCTCGACAGGGAGATACCACCCCTCCACTTT
.	TRBV5-5	TRBJ2-3	TRBD2	CASSPGLAETDTQYF	TGTGCCAGCAGCCCGGGACTAGCGGAGACAGATACGCAGTATTTT
.	TRBV5-6	TRBJ1-1	.	CASSLAGLMNTEAFF	TGTGCCAGCAGCTTGGCGGGACTCATGAACACTGAAGCTTTCTTT
.	TRBV7-2	TRBJ2-6	.	CASSPGFSGANVLTF	TGTGCCAGCAGCCCCGGTTTCTCTGGGGCCAACGTCCTGACTTTC
.	TRBV7-9	TRBJ2-1	TRBD1	CASSVWGQSSYNEQFF	TGTGCCAGCAGCGTTTGGGGACAGAGCTCCTACAATGAGCAGTTCTTC
.	TRBV11-3	TRBJ2-1	.	CASSPGGTRNGGEQFF	TGTGCCAGCAGCCCAGGGGGGACTAGAAACGGGGGTGAGCAGTTCTTC
once	TRBV15	TRBJ1-1	.	CATSREQVTNTEAFF	TGTGCCACCAGCAGGGAACAGGTGACGAACACTGAAGCTTTCTTT
.	TRBV18	TRBJ2-1	.	CASSPRLTDSRNEQFF	TGTGCCAGCTCACCAAGGTTGACCGACAGCCGCAATGAGCAGTTCTTC
.	TRBV11-3	TRBJ1-2	TRBD1	CASSLRTGANYGYTF	TGTGCCAGCAGCCTAAGGACAGGAGCTAACTATGGCTACACCTTC
.	TRBV7-8	TRBJ2-5	.	CASSLLTEKETQYF	TGTGCCAGCAGCTTATTAACAGAGAAAGAGACCCAGTACTTC
.	TRBV11-2	TRBJ2-3	.	CASSSSTDTQYF	TGTGCCAGCAGCAGTAGTACAGATACGCAGTATTTT
.	TRBV7-2	TRBJ2-5	TRBD2	CASSLLGLADSETQYF	TGTGCCAGCAGCTTATTGGGTCTAGCGGATTCAGAGACCCAGTACTTC
.	TRBV6-1	TRBJ2-3	TRBD2	CASSEAGGPSTDTQYF	TGTGCCAGCAGTGAAGCGGGAGGGCCTAGCACAGATACGCAGTATTTT
few	TRBV4-2	TRBJ2-2	.	CASSQEPGTGELFF	TGTGCCAGCAGCCAAGAGCCGGGGACCGGGGAGCTGTTTTTT
.	TRBV4-1	TRBJ1-3	.	CASSQDWQSSGNTIYF	TGCGCCAGCAGCCAAGATTGGCAAAGCTCTGGAAACACCATATATTTT
once	TRBV5-6	TRBJ1-6	.	CASSWGQGSSYNSPLHF	TGTGCCAGCAGCTGGGGCCAGGGGAGCTCCTATAATTCACCCCTCCACTTT
.	TRBV18	TRBJ1-4	TRBD1	CASSPGQGNEKLFF	TGTGCCAGCTCACCGGGACAGGGGAATGAAAAACTGTTTTTT
.	TRBV7-2	TRBJ1-1	TRBD1	CASSSKSTGTEAFF	TGTGCCAGCAGCTCCAAATCGACAGGGACTGAAGCTTTCTTT
.	TRBV4-2	TRBJ1-2	TRBD1	CASSPPRAGGARGYTF	TGTGCCAGCAGCCCACCCCGGGCAGGGGGCGCGCGGGGCTACACCTTC
.	TRBV7-9	TRBJ1-1	.	CASSLQRDTEAFF	TGTGCCAGCAGCTTACAGAGGGACACTGAAGCTTTCTTT
.	TRBV5-1	TRBJ1-2	.	CASSLDRVTGGYTF	TGCGCCAGCAGCTTGGACAGGGTGACGGGCGGCTACACCTTC
.	TRBV5-1	TRBJ1-3	.	CASSLEGGTIYF	TGCGCCAGCAGCTTGGAAGGGGGCACCATATATTTT
.	TRBV19	TRBJ1-2	TRBD1	CASVPGQGLGGYTF	TGTGCCAGCGTCCCGGGACAGGGTCTCGGTGGCTACACCTTC
.	TRBV6-6	TRBJ2-1	TRBD2	CASTQLAGANYEQFF	TGTGCCAGCACTCAATTAGCGGGAGCTAACTATGAGCAGTTCTTC
.	TRBV7-4	TRBJ1-6	TRBD1	CASSLWDRVYSPLHF	TGTGCCAGCAGCTTATGGGACAGGGTGTATTCACCCCTCCACTTT
.	TRBV5-4	TRBJ2-7	.	CASSLTVYAYEQYF	TGTGCCAGCAGCTTGACGGTCTACGCCTACGAGCAGTACTTC
few	TRBV19	TRBJ2-7	TRBD2	CASSPRAGGSYEQYF	TGTGCCAGTAGTCCCCGAGCGGGGGGTTCCTACGAGCAGTACTTC
.	TRBV5-5	TRBJ1-1	.	CASSSRPEGGNTEAFF	TGTGCCAGCAGCTCCCGGCCGGAGGGAGGCAACACTGAAGCTTTCTTT
.	TRBV27	TRBJ2-1	.	CASSFGGHEQFF	TGTGCCAGCAGTTTCGGGGGGCATGAGCAGTTCTTC
.	TRBV19	TRBJ1-6	.	CASSLRELGSPLHF	TGTGCCAGTAGTCTCAGGGAATTGGGATCACCCCTCCACTTT
.	TRBV11-1	TRBJ2-7	TRBD2	CASSRGLAGVYEQYF	TGTGCCAGCAGCAGGGGACTAGCGGGAGTATACGAGCAGTACTTC
.	TRBV6-6	TRBJ2-5	TRBD2	CASLDRLAGGTQYF	TGTGCCAGCCTCGATCGACTAGCGGGAGGGACCCAGTACTTC
.	TRBV28	TRBJ1-5	TRBD1	CASSGGQTNQPQHF	TGTGCCAGCAGTGGGGGACAGACCAATCAGCCCCAGCATTTT
once	TRBV28	TRBJ2-5	.	CASTRGETQYF	TGTGCCAGCACAAGAGGTGAGACCCAGTACTTC
.	TRBV7-3	TRBJ2-7	.	CASSSNSYEQYF	TGTGCCAGCAGCTCCAACTCCTACGAGCAGTACTTC
.	TRBV6-4	TRBJ2-5	TRBD2	CASSDSRLAGSQETQYF	TGTGCCAGCAGTGACTCGCGGCTAGCGGGGTCGCAAGAGACCCAGTACTTC
.	TRBV5-6	TRBJ2-3	.	CASSLGGGVGGLTADTQYF	TGTGCCAGCAGCTTGGGGGGCGGGGTAGGTGGGTTGACGGCAGATACGCAGTATTTT
.	TRBV25-1	TRBJ1-1	TRBD1	CASSGPQGENTEAFF	TGTGCCAGCAGTGGGCCCCAGGGGGAGAACACTGAAGCTTTCTTT
.	TRBV18	TRBJ2-2	TRBD2	CASSPPAGVNTGELFF	TGTGCCAGCTCACCACCGGCGGGAGTAAACACCGGGGAGCTGTTTTTT
once	TRBV6-2/TRBV6-3	TRBJ2-1	.	CASSYRGYSSYNEQFF	TGTGCCAGCAGTTACAGGGGATACAGCTCCTACAATGAGCAGTTCTTC
.	TRBV6-4	TRBJ2-1	TRBD2	CASSDSGLAEHNEQFF	TGTGCCAGCAGTGACTCCGGACTAGCGGAGCACAATGAGCAGTTCTTC
once	TRBV18	TRBJ2-1	TRBD2	CASSPLRAGVFF	TGTGCCAGCTCACCACTCAGAGCGGGGGTATTCTTC
.	TRBV28	TRBJ2-1	TRBD2	CASRESTSGSKNEQFF	TGTGCCAGCAGGGAATCGACTAGCGGGAGTAAGAATGAGCAGTTCTTC
.	TRBV4-1	TRBJ2-1	TRBD1	CASSQEGYRGNEQFF	TGCGCCAGCAGCCAAGAGGGGTACAGGGGGAATGAGCAGTTCTTC
.	TRBV5-1	TRBJ1-2	.	CASTRDTDRNYGYTF	TGCGCCAGCACCCGGGACACCGACCGTAACTATGGCTACACCTTC
.	TRBV6-6	TRBJ2-3	TRBD2	CAVLAGNKADTQYF	TGTGCCGTACTAGCGGGTAATAAGGCAGATACGCAGTATTTT
.	TRBV6-6	TRBJ1-1	TRBD1	CASRPQGSVTEAFF	TGTGCCAGCAGGCCACAGGGGTCTGTCACTGAAGCTTTCTTT
.	TRBV5-1	TRBJ1-1	TRBD1	CASSEVTGGAEAFF	TGCGCCAGCAGCGAGGTTACAGGGGGGGCTGAAGCTTTCTTT
.	TRBV3-1/TRBV3-2	TRBJ1-3	.	CASSATVSSGNTIYF	TGTGCCAGCAGCGCTACGGTGAGCTCTGGAAACACCATATATTTT
once	TRBV11-3	TRBJ2-1	TRBD2	CASSKRGSSGGNNEQFF	TGTGCCAGCAGCAAGCGAGGGTCTAGCGGGGGAAACAATGAGCAGTTCTTC
.	TRBV6-5	TRBJ2-3	.	CASPLIDTQYF	TGTGCCAGCCCCCTAATAGATACGCAGTATTTT
.	TRBV7-9	TRBJ2-6	TRBD2	CASSNREAHGGANVLTF	TGTGCCAGCAGCAACCGGGAGGCCCATGGTGGGGCCAACGTCCTGACTTTC
.	TRBV24-1	TRBJ2-7	.	CATSEQGYEQYF	TGTGCCACCAGTGAACAGGGCTACGAGCAGTACTTC
.	TRBV6-2/TRBV6-3	TRBJ2-1	TRBD2	CASSILAGGSNEQFF	TGTGCCAGCAGTATTCTAGCGGGCGGGAGCAATGAGCAGTTCTTC
once	TRBV19	TRBJ2-7	.	CASTKRAEAFYEQYF	TGTGCCAGTACCAAGCGGGCAGAAGCTTTCTACGAGCAGTACTTC
.	TRBV25-1	TRBJ1-1	.	CASRSAEAFF	TGTGCCAGCAGGTCGGCTGAAGCTTTCTTT
.	TRBV28	TRBJ1-5	.	CASSTLAGRPYQPQHF	TGTGCCAGCAGTACCCTGGCAGGGAGGCCCTATCAGCCCCAGCATTTT
.	TRBV28	TRBJ2-7	.	CASSYSGAQYF	TGTGCCAGCAGTTACTCCGGTGCACAGTACTTC
.	TRBV28	TRBJ1-1	TRBD1	CASSSGGTEAFF	TGTGCCAGCAGTTCAGGGGGGACTGAAGCTTTCTTT